This T cell receptor (beta chain) was sequenced during a study of early T cells in non-severe SARS-CoV-2 infection. Overall study context: Sequencing of bulk RNA from unsorted whole blood was done, without chain pairing. Study-wide results and caveats: The VDJdb matching leaned toward anti-spike CD8 responses and overlooked private and CD4 specificities.

In its sample, this clonotype was seen many times. The antigen is not known. The germline CDR1 and CDR2 sequences are SGHRS and YFSETQ. V was pared by 0 bases and J by 1 base, with 4 bases between. This CDR3 spans 14 amino acids. Tagging with unique molecular identifiers was applied to individual cDNA molecules. TCRdb passed the 5' RACE reads through MiXCR, listing each CDR3 protein once. The table records about 88,000 distinct CDR3 sequences, 15% of them present only once. Specimen: whole blood. The genes are TRBV5-1 and TRBJ2-2; D is unclear. This TCR came from an adult who was a healthcare worker with PCR-confirmed SARS-CoV-2 infection or an uninfected control (not recorded which). The CDR3 coding sequence is TGCGCCAGCAGCTTGGCCGGGAACACCGGGGAGCTGTTTTTT. This encodes CASSLAGNTGELFF.